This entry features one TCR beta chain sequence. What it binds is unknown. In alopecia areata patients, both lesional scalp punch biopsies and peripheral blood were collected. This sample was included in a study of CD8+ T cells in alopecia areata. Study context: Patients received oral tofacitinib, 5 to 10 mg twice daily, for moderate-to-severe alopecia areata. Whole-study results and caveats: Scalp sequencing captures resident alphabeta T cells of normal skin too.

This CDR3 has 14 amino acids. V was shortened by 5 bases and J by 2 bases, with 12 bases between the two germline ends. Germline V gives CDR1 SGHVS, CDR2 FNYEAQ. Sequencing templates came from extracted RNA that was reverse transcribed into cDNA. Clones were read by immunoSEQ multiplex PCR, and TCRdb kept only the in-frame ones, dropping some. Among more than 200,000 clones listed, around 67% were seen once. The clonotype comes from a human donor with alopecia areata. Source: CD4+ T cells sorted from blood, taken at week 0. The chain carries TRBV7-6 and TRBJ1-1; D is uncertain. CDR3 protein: CASSQVGLNTEAFF. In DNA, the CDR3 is TGTGCCAGCAGCCAAGTCGGGCTAAACACTGAAGCTTTCTTT.